What follows are 11 T cell receptor beta chains derived from one specimen sequenced in a study of shared clonotypes between healthy human individuals. Assay: immunoSEQ multiplex PCR; the TCRdb copy retains only in-frame clones and omits some. The data show more than 450,000 clones, with 79% seen just once and 10% to 15% held by the top ten. The material sequenced was PBMCs. The receptors come from a woman aged 40 to 49 in good health. Some clones in this sample may be carry-over from other donors' samples.

V is TRBV5-1 and J is TRBJ2-7; 8 nucleotides agree with TRBD1. CDR1 and CDR2 (germline): SGHRS, YFSETQ. The CDR3 length is 14 residues. The V gene end was trimmed by 4 bases and the J gene end by 0 bases; junction bases not matched to a gene: 3. In DNA form, the CDR3 reads TGCGCCAGCAGCGAGACAGGGGCCTCCTACGAGCAGTACTTC. It is translated as CASSETGASYEQYF.

The chain links TRBV7-2 to TRBJ2-5; D remains ambiguous. The ends were cut back, 2 bases at V and 5 bases at J, with 12 bases in the middle. Germline CDR1 SGHTA, CDR2 FQGNSA. The CDR3 is 14 residues long. The chain's CDR3 is CASSLSVLVETQYF. CDR3 nucleotides: TGTGCCAGCAGCTTATCAGTGCTGGTTGAGACCCAGTACTTC.

V and J are TRBV9 and TRBJ2-1; TRBD2 aligns across 14 bases. The CDR3 contains 17 residues. Losses at the gene ends were 0 bases for V and 4 bases for J; bases not matched to a gene: 3. CDR1 and CDR2 (germline): SGDLS, YYNGEE. The CDR3 loop is CASSVAGLAGEYNEQFF. DNA for the CDR3: TGTGCCAGCAGCGTAGCGGGACTAGCGGGGGAATACAATGAGCAGTTCTTC. The variable domain in full, completed from reference TRBV9 and TRBJ2-1, reads DSGVTQTPKHLITATGQRVTLRCSPRSGDLSVYWYQQSLDQGLQFLIQYYNGEERAKGNILERFSAQQFPDLHSELNLSSLELGDSALYFCASSVAGLAGEYNEQFFGPGTRLTVL.

The genes are TRBV6-5 and TRBJ1-1, with no clear D. V was trimmed by 6 bases and J by 3 bases, leaving 5 bases between them. This CDR3 region has 11 residues. The germline CDR1 and CDR2 sequences are MNHEY and SVGAGI. The CDR3 loop is CASRRDTEAFF. CDR3 in DNA: TGTGCCAGCAGGAGGGACACTGAAGCTTTCTTT.

In this sample, this clone turned up once. The chain uses TRBV6-1 and TRBJ1-5; D gene ambiguous. There are 15 residues in the CDR3. In germline, CDR1 is MNHNS, CDR2 SASEGT. Trimming left V 6 bases short and J 1 base short, with 13 bases between. The CDR3 region has the DNA TGTGCCAGCAGCGCCACACGAGGGAGCAATCAGCCCCAGCATTTT. Its translation: CASSATRGSNQPQHF.

V usage is TRBV4-2 and J usage is TRBJ2-5, with a tentative D call TRBD2 (5 bases). This CDR3 has 13 residues. The germline gives CDR1 LGHNA, CDR2 YNFKEQ. Trimming took off 4 bases at V and 5 bases at J, with 11 bases between the two ends. This CDR3 reads CASSPPGGETQYF. The CDR3 DNA reads TGTGCCAGCAGCCCCCCCGGCGGGGAGACCCAGTACTTC.

This chain connects TRBV6-1 to TRBJ2-5; D is possibly TRBD1 (5 bases). Trimming stripped 10 bases from V and 5 bases from J, with 20 bases between. Looked up from germline, CDR1 is MNHNS and CDR2 is SASEGT. The CDR3 runs 14 residues. The CDR3 coding sequence is TGTGCCACCGGCGATCACTCAGGGTTTGAGACCCAGTACTTC. Translation gives CATGDHSGFETQYF.

V usage is TRBV4-2 and J usage is TRBJ2-5; D uncertain. Deletions cut 1 base from V and 4 bases from J, with 16 bases between. The CDR3 extends over 16 amino acids. Per the germline V gene, CDR1 is LGHNA and CDR2 is YNFKEQ. The CDR3 loop reads CASSQGHGVRRETQYF. DNA of the CDR3: TGTGCCAGCAGCCAAGGTCACGGAGTCCGAAGAGAGACCCAGTACTTC.

This clone has only one observation. The chain uses TRBV19 and TRBJ2-2, with D perhaps matching TRBD1 (5 bases). V was cut by 5 bases and J by 6 bases, with 13 bases left in between. The V gene's germline CDR1 is LNHDA and CDR2 SQIVND (reference sequence). The length of the CDR3 is 14 residues. The CDR3: CASSSGFMSGELFF. The DNA of the CDR3 is TGTGCCAGTAGTTCAGGGTTCATGTCCGGGGAGCTGTTTTTT.

The chain uses TRBV18 and TRBJ2-7; possibly TRBD1 for D (6 bases). The CDR3 is 16 amino acids. Looked up from germline, CDR1 is KGHSH and CDR2 is LQKENI. The ends were cut back, 5 bases at V and 1 base at J, with 18 bases in the middle. CDR3 residues: CASSNGVAGASYEQYF. The CDR3 DNA reads as TGTGCCAGCTCAAACGGGGTGGCAGGGGCGTCCTACGAGCAGTACTTC.

The chain couples TRBV19 to TRBJ2-3; no firm D call. The ends were cut back, 5 bases at V and 0 bases at J, with 15 bases in the middle. This CDR3 comprises 16 residues. Germline V lookup: CDR1 LNHDA, CDR2 SQIVND (reference sequence). CDR3 sequence reads: CASSVSSDSSTDTQYF. The CDR3 region has the DNA TGTGCCAGTAGTGTATCTAGTGACTCTAGCACAGATACGCAGTATTTT.